Below are 5 T cell receptor beta chains sequenced from a single sample in a study of cytomegalovirus exposure and HLA in healthy donors. A multiplex PCR was run with 60 Vbeta primers and 13 Jbeta primers. The repertoire was sequenced with immunoSEQ multiplex PCR; TCRdb's copy has only in-frame clones and lacks some. Recorded for this sample: approximately 120,000 clones. The sequencing sample was made of PBMCs. These receptors were collected from a man aged 30 to 45 in good health and CMV-seronegative.

This chain joins TRBV14 and TRBJ2-5, with D possibly matching TRBD1 (5 bases). The tail of the sequence fits TRBJ2-7 better, so the J call may be wrong. This CDR3 has 13 amino acids. Germline CDR1 reads SGHDN; CDR2 reads FVKESK. The CDR3 spells CASSQDRGYEQYF. The CDR3 DNA is TGTGCCAGCAGCCAAGATAGGGGCTACGAGCAGTACTTC.

This chain uses TRBV5-1 with TRBJ2-5; 8 positions agree with TRBD2. CDR3 size: 15 residues. CDR1 and CDR2 (germline): SGHRS, YFSETQ. The J segment lost 5 bases and the V segment lost 3 bases, leaving 9 bases of the junction unmatched. CDR3 DNA sequence: TGCGCCAGCAGCTCGGCCCGGGAGGGCGGGGAGACCCAGTACTTC. Translating it yields CASSSAREGGETQYF.

This chain links TRBV5-1 with TRBJ2-2, with 7 nucleotides matching TRBD1. V was pared by 4 bases and J by 3 bases, with 6 bases of the junction left unmatched. This CDR3 contains 15 residues. In germline, CDR1 is SGHRS, CDR2 YFSETQ. This CDR3 is CASSETGTDTGELFF. The CDR3 coding sequence is TGCGCCAGCAGCGAGACAGGGACGGACACCGGGGAGCTGTTTTTT.

The rearrangement uses TRBV5-1 and TRBJ2-5; TRBD2 matches 8 bases. The germline gives CDR1 SGHRS, CDR2 YFSETQ. V lost 4 bases and J lost 3; bases outside the gene matches: 8. CDR3 size: 15 residues. CDR3 DNA sequence: TGCGCCAGCAGCCACTTGCGGGAGGAGGAAGAGACCCAGTACTTC. It is translated as CASSHLREEEETQYF.

This chain connects TRBV6-5 to TRBJ1-1; unclear D gene. Trimming removed 10 bases from V and 3 bases from J, with 12 bases in between. Germline CDR1 MNHEY, CDR2 SVGAGI. There are 12 residues in the CDR3. The CDR3 nucleotides read TGTGCCACTTACGGGGAGTACACTGAAGCTTTCTTT. Translated, it gives CATYGEYTEAFF.